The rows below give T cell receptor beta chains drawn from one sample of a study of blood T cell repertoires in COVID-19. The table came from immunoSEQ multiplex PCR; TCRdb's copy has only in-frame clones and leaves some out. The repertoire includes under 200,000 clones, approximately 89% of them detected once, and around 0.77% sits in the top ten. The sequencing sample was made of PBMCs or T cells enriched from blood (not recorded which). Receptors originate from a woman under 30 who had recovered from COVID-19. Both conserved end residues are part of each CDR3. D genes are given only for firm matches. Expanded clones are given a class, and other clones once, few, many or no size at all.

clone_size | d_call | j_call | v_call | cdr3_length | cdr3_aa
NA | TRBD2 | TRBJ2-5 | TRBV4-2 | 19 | CASSLNGRASGRLRETQYF
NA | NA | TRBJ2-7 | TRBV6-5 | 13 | CAAPPQGSYEQYF
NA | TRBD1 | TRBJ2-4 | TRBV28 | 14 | CASSLWQGVGMMYF
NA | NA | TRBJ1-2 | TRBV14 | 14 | CASSHASGSDGYTF
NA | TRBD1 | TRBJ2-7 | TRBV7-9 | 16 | CASSSLGAGGSYEQYF
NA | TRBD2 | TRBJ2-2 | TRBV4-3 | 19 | CASSQDPRGASGTGGELFF
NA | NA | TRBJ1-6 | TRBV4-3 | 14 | CASSQELAASPLHF
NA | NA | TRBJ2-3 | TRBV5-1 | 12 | CASSLDADTQYF
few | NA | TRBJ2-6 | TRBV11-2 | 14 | CASSLSSGANVLTF
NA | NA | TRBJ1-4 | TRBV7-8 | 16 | CASSSRGMATNEKLFF
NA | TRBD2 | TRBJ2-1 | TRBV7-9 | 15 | CASSPRRTSGVEQFF
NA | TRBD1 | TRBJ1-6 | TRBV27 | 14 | CASSLSGGWPPLHF
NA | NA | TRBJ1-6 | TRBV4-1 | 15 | CASSQGAGSSSPLHF
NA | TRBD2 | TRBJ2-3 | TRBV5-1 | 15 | CASTQLAGRTDTQYF
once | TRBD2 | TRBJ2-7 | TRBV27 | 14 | CASSWGLDDYEQYF
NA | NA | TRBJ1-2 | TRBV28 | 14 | CAIRSLGGDDGYTF
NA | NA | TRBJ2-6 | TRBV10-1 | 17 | CASSGGGSGSGANVLTF
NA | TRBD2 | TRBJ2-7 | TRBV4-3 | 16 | CASSQEGTSGHYEQYF
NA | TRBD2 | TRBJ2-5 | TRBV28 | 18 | CASSSGLAGDSRQETQYF
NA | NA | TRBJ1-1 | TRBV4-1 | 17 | CASSQAGTNLRDTEAFF
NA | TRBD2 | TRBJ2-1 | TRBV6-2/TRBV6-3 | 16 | CASSYEVAGSYNEQFF
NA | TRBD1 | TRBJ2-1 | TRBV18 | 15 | CASSPVGTGNNEQFF
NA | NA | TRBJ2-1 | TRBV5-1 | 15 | CASSLTQPNRDEQFF
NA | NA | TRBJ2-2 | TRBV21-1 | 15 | CASSKGGSLGGELFF
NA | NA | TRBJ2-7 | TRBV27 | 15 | CASSPSVLGGYEQYF
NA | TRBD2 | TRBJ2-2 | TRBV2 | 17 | CASTLRSGRRATGELFF
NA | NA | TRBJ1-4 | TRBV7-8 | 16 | CASSRGGTATNEKLFF
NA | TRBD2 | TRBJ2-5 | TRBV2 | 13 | CASVSGREGTQYF
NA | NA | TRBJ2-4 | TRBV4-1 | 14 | CASSQDDRGNIQYF
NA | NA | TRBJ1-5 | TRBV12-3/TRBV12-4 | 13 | CASSLRGNQPQHF
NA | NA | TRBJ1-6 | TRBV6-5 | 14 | CASTTGTHNSPLHF
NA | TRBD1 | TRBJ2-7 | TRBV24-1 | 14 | CATSDPDRAYEQYF
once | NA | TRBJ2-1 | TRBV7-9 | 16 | CASSLSRGAGYNEQFF
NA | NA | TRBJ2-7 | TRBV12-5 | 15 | CASGLGRAFSDEQYF
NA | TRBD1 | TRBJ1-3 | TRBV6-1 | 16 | CASSDRTGGSGNTIYF
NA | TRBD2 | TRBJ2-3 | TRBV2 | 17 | CASSEMRLAGSTDTQYF
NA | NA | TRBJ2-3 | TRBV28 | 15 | CASSLIGQGPDTQYF
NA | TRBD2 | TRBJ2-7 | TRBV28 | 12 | CASSLGLDEQYF
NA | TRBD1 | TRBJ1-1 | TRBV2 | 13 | CASSEYRGTEAFF
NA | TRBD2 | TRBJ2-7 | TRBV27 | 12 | CASRAGGGEQYF
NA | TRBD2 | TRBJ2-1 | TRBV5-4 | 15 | CASSVTSGNYNEQFF
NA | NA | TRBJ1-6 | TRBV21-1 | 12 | CASRQGTLSLHF
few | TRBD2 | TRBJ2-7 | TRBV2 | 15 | CASSTGLAGVGEQYF
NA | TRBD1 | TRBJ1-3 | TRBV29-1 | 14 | CSVGDRDTGNTIYF
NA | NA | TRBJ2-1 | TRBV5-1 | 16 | CASSLEGGIDVVGQFF
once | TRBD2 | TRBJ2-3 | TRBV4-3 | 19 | CASSQTLRLAGGGTDTQYF
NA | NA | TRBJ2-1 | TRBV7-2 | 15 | CASSPWGGPYNEQFF